This entry is about one T cell receptor (beta chain). Reverse transcription of about 0.5 to 1 ug RNA used random hexamers. Amplification of TCR beta CDR3 spanned 54 Vbeta and 13 Jbeta via immunoSEQ multiplex PCR. TCRdb redid the calling of the immunoSEQ multiplex PCR reads with MiXCR, one entry per CDR3 protein. The sample records approximately 110,000 distinct CDR3 sequences, approximately 96% being singletons. The data belong to a study of CD8 T cells in Susac syndrome. The CDR3 loop spans 16 amino acids. V lost 0 bases to trimming and J lost 6 bases, with 12 bases between them. CDR1 and CDR2 (germline): LGHDT, YNNKEL (reference sequence). The T cells that were sequenced for TCR beta were CD8+ and CD4+ cells from blood.

Sequenced: CD4+ T cells from PBMCs. The chain carries TRBV3-1 and TRBJ1-6, with D perhaps TRBD1 (5 bases). The origin of this receptor is a human donor in good health. CDR3 DNA: TGTGCCAGCAGCCAAGACAGAGGGGTACCTAATTCACCCCTCCACTTT. Its translation is CASSQDRGVPNSPLHF.